This TCR beta chain was documented in a study of graft-versus-host responses after intestinal transplantation. Study context: Each recipient received a multivisceral, liver-intestinal, or isolated intestinal graft. Study-level results: Marrow from the recipient contained GvH clones, some of which had appeared first in ileum or blood. Peak GvH clone levels in circulation were associated with early post-transplant HvG declines.

In regard to this clone: The antigen remains undetermined.

After removal of 0 bases from V and 1 base from J, the junction contained 2 bases not matched to a gene. This CDR3 has 16 residues. The repertoire was sequenced with immunoSEQ multiplex PCR; TCRdb's copy has only in-frame clones and lacks some. The repertoire holds tens of thousands of clones, 89% seen once, with approximately 0.6% in the top ten. The gene calls are TRBV5-3 and TRBJ2-3; 10 bases agree with TRBD1. TRBV5-3 is designated an ORF whose function remains uncertain. This receptor was identified in a human donor who was the organ donor for an intestinal transplant. The sequenced sample was unstimulated CD4+ T cells sorted from spleen or lymph node cells, obtained before transplant. CDR3 loop: CARSLAGTGGTDTQYF. Written as DNA, the CDR3 is TGTGCCAGAAGCTTGGCCGGGACAGGGGGCACAGATACGCAGTATTTT.